A single sample gave rise to the 32 T cell receptor beta chains below, sequenced in a study of blood T cell repertoires in COVID-19. Measured with immunoSEQ multiplex PCR; TCRdb has only the in-frame clones, and not every one. The repertoire holds roughly 30,000 clones, roughly 76% seen once, with about 40% in the top ten. The sequenced sample consisted of peripheral blood. Every receptor here comes from a man aged 70 or older with acute or convalescent COVID-19.

The genes are TRBV10-3 and TRBJ2-6, with TRBD1 matching 10 bases. The CDR3 loop spans 18 amino acids. CDR1 and CDR2 (germline): ENHRY, SYGVKD. Trimming at V came to 3 bases and at J to 1 base, leaving 6 bases not matched to a gene. The CDR3 is CAISDSLGQGSGANVLTF. The CDR3 DNA sequence: TGTGCCATCAGTGATTCCCTGGGACAGGGGTCTGGGGCCAACGTCCTGACTTTC.

This clone was recorded only once. Relative to the germline gene, one junction end is altered; a read error may explain this. This sequence joins TRBV28 and TRBJ2-2; D gene unclear. In germline, CDR1 is MDHEN, CDR2 SYDVKM. This CDR3 has 13 residues. The CDR3 DNA is TGTGCCAGCAGTTACGCGAACCCCGGGGAGCTGTTTTTT. It translates to CASSYANPGELFF.

The V gene is TRBV11-2, the J gene TRBJ1-5; D may be TRBD1 (5 bases). CDR3 length equals 15 residues. From germline, CDR1 is SGHAT and CDR2 FQNNGV. V lost 0 bases to trimming and J lost 3 bases, with 9 bases between them. The CDR3 DNA reads TGTGCCAGCAGCTTAGATCCAGGGATCAATCAGCCCCAGCATTTT. It yields the protein CASSLDPGINQPQHF.

The rearrangement joins TRBV30 to TRBJ1-5; no reliable D call. The length of the CDR3 is 15 residues. Trimming removed 5 bases from V and 1 base from J, with 15 bases in between. Germline CDR1 reads GTSNPN; CDR2 reads SVGIG (reference sequence). The CDR3 DNA is TGTGCCTGGGATGTTGGGCAGGTGAGCAATCAGCCCCAGCATTTT. Encoded protein: CAWDVGQVSNQPQHF.

This clone has a single count. The genes are TRBV29-1 and TRBJ1-2; 9 bases are shared with TRBD1. Germline values: CDR1 SQVTM, CDR2 ANQGSEA. This CDR3 has 14 residues. V dropped 2 bases and J dropped 7; count of bases not matched to a gene: 8. The CDR3 DNA follows: TGCAGCGTTGAAATGGGACAGGGTCTTACTGGCTACACCTTC. It yields the protein CSVEMGQGLTGYTF. The full variable domain, with the rest looked up from reference TRBV29-1 and TRBJ1-2, is SAVISQKPSRDICQRGTSLTIQCQVDSQVTMMFWYRQQPGQSLTLIATANQGSEATYESGFVIDKFPISRPNLTFSTLTVSNMSPEDSSIYLCSVEMGQGLTGYTFGSGTRLTVV.

This sequence joins TRBV12-3 or TRBV12-4 and TRBJ1-2; a possible D gene is TRBD1 (5 bases). Trimming shortened V by 7 bases and J by 8 bases, and 14 bases separated the two germline ends. The CDR3 is 12 amino acids. The CDR3 bases are TGTGCCAGCACCTCGGGACTAACGGGCTACACCTTC. Its protein product is CASTSGLTGYTF.

This clone was observed a single time. The rearrangement links TRBV5-4 to TRBJ2-5; D is possibly TRBD2 (6 bases). Germline CDR1 reads SGHNT; CDR2 reads YYREEE (reference sequence). V was shortened by 1 base and J by 1 base, with 20 bases between the two germline ends. This CDR3 comprises 18 residues. The CDR3 nucleotides read TGTGCCAGCAGCTTGAAGGTAGCGGCCGTTGCGTCCCAAGAGACCCAGTACTTC. Its translation: CASSLKVAAVASQETQYF.

This chain joins TRBV28 and TRBJ2-7, with TRBD1 matching over 10 bases. Germline V lookup: CDR1 MDHEN, CDR2 SYDVKM. This CDR3 spans 15 amino acids. V lost 4 bases, J lost 6 bases, and 9 bases stayed unmatched. For the CDR3, the DNA is TGTGCCAGCAGTTGGCCCGGGACAGGGGAGGTCGAGCAGTACTTC. Its translation is CASSWPGTGEVEQYF. The full variable domain, in which reference TRBV28 and TRBJ2-7 provide the parts outside the CDR3, is DVKVTQSSRYLVKRTGEKVFLECVQDMDHENMFWYRQDPGLGLRLIYFSYDVKMKEKGDIPEGYSVSREKKERFSLILESASTNQTSMYLCASSWPGTGEVEQYFGPGTRLTVT.

This clone turned up a few times. The rearrangement links TRBV5-1 to TRBJ2-2; D remains unclear. Germline V CDR1 and CDR2: SGHRS, YFSETQ. V was shortened by 7 bases and J by 0 bases, with 10 bases between the two germline ends. The CDR3 extends over 14 amino acids. As DNA, the CDR3 is TGCGCCAGCGGTATGTCGGCGAACACCGGGGAGCTGTTTTTT. Protein: CASGMSANTGELFF. Using reference TRBV5-1 and TRBJ2-2 for the parts outside the CDR3, the full variable domain is KAGVTQTPRYLIKTRGQQVTLSCSPISGHRSVSWYQQTPGQGLQFLFEYFSETQRNKGNFPGRFSGRQFSNSRSEMNVSTLELGDSALYLCASGMSANTGELFFGEGSRLTVL.

This clone has only a few counts. The CDR3 spells CASKGGPYNEQFF. As DNA, the CDR3 is TGTGCCAGTAAAGGGGGCCCCTACAATGAGCAGTTCTTC. The rearrangement links TRBV12-3 or TRBV12-4 to TRBJ2-1, with 7 bases lining up with TRBD1. CDR3 length: 13 residues. The V segment lost 9 bases and the J segment 2 bases; nucleotides outside the gene matches: 4.

Only a few counts were recorded for this clone. The chain uses TRBV29-1 and TRBJ2-2, with 12 positions matching TRBD2. V shed 6 bases, J shed 4 bases, and the junction held 9 bases outside the gene matches. This CDR3 spans 16 amino acids. Germline V gene data show CDR1 as SQVTM and CDR2 as ANQGSEA. DNA for the CDR3: TGCAGCGTATTGTCTAGCGGGAGGGCCAGCACCGGGGAGCTGTTTTTT. Its translation: CSVLSSGRASTGELFF.

DNA for the CDR3: TGTGCCAGTAGTATAGATCGCGGGACAGCTAATTCACCCCTCCACTTT. It codes for CASSIDRGTANSPLHF. V is TRBV19 and J is TRBJ1-6; the match to TRBD1 covers 7 bases. From germline, CDR1 is LNHDA and CDR2 SQIVND (reference sequence). The J segment lost 6 bases and the V segment lost 0 bases, leaving 5 bases of the junction unmatched. The CDR3 extends over 16 amino acids.

The chain uses TRBV18 and TRBJ2-5, with D hard to call. CDR1 is KGHSH, CDR2 LQKENI, per germline. The CDR3 has 17 amino acids. V was cut by 2 bases and J by 1 base, with 17 bases left in between. In nucleotides, the CDR3 is TGTGCCAGCTCACCAGGATTGGGCGCAGGCACCCAAGAGACCCAGTACTTC. As protein: CASSPGLGAGTQETQYF.

This chain connects TRBV4-2 to TRBJ1-5; 7 bases agree with TRBD1. J gave up 4 bases and V 0 bases, and 3 bases lay outside the gene matches. In germline, CDR1 is LGHNA, CDR2 YNFKEQ. This CDR3 is 15 amino acids long. The CDR3 nucleotides read TGTGCCAGCAGCCAAGATGTACAGGGGAATCAGCCCCAGCATTTT. Its protein product is CASSQDVQGNQPQHF.

The gene calls are TRBV7-9 and TRBJ2-7; D is uncertain. V lost 5 bases to trimming and J lost 3 bases, with 17 bases between them. Germline V CDR1 and CDR2: SEHNR, FQNEAQ (reference sequence). The CDR3 has 15 residues. The CDR3 reads CASSPGTGLHYEQYF. Written as DNA, the CDR3 is TGTGCCAGCAGCCCCGGTACGGGTCTTCACTACGAGCAGTACTTC. The whole variable domain, filled in from reference TRBV7-9 and TRBJ2-7, reads DTGVSQNPRHKITKRGQNVTFRCDPISEHNRLYWYRQTLGQGPEFLTYFQNEAQLEKSRLLSDRFSAERPKGSFSTLEIQRTEQGDSAMYLCASSPGTGLHYEQYFGPGTRLTVT.

There are a few counts of this clone. The chain combines TRBV7-8 with TRBJ1-3, with 7 bases that match TRBD1. Germline lookup yields CDR1 SGHVS and CDR2 FQNEAQ. This CDR3 comprises 14 residues. With 7 bases clipped from V and 4 bases from J, the junction kept 7 bases outside the gene matches. DNA for the CDR3: TGTGCCAGCACCTCTAGGGGGCCAGGAAACACCATATATTTT. Amino acid sequence: CASTSRGPGNTIYF.

The gene calls are TRBV6-1 and TRBJ2-1; 9 positions match TRBD2. The germline CDR1 and CDR2 sequences are MNHNS and SASEGT. The CDR3 consists of 18 residues. J gave up 6 bases and V 4 bases, and 16 bases lay outside the gene matches. The CDR3 bases are TGTGCCAGCAGTGTTGGGTTGGGGCTAGCGGGGTCAATCAATGAGCAGTTCTTC. Translation gives CASSVGLGLAGSINEQFF.

The V and J genes are TRBV28 and TRBJ2-3; the match to TRBD2 covers 12 bases. V gave up 2 bases and J gave up 8 bases; unmatched junction bases: 8. Germline values: CDR1 MDHEN, CDR2 SYDVKM. This CDR3 spans 16 amino acids. CDR3 loop: CASSLRPSGGAATQYF. The CDR3 bases are TGTGCCAGCAGTTTAAGGCCTAGCGGGGGGGCGGCTACGCAGTATTTT. Full variable domain (remainder filled in from reference TRBV28 and TRBJ2-3): DVKVTQSSRYLVKRTGEKVFLECVQDMDHENMFWYRQDPGLGLRLIYFSYDVKMKEKGDIPEGYSVSREKKERFSLILESASTNQTSMYLCASSLRPSGGAATQYFGPGTRLTVL.

The CDR3 bases are TGTGCCAGCGGGCCTAGCGGGACGGGGGAGCAGTACTTC. This encodes CASGPSGTGEQYF. The V gene is TRBV9, the J gene TRBJ2-7, with 9 bases fitting TRBD2. The CDR3 has 13 amino acids. V trimming: 7 bases; J trimming: 7 bases; junction bases outside the gene matches: 9. The germline V gene encodes CDR1 SGDLS and CDR2 YYNGEE.

V is TRBV7-2 and J is TRBJ2-7, with D possibly being TRBD2 (6 bases). Germline assignment: CDR1 SGHTA and CDR2 FQGNSA. This CDR3 is built from 13 residues. Between the trimmed V and J ends, which lost 8 bases and 2 bases, there was a span of 13 bases. In DNA form, the CDR3 reads TGTGCCAGCTCCTCGGAGGGTACCTACGAGCAGTACTTC. Translated, it gives CASSSEGTYEQYF. Full variable domain (outside the CDR3, taken from reference TRBV7-2 and TRBJ2-7): GAGVSQSPSNKVTEKGKDVELRCDPISGHTALYWYRQSLGQGLEFLIYFQGNSAPDKSGLPSDRFSAERTGGSVSTLTIQRTQQEDSAVYLCASSSEGTYEQYFGPGTRLTVT.

The chain couples TRBV15 to TRBJ2-1; no clear D. CDR1 and CDR2 (germline): LNHNV, YYDKDF (reference sequence). Trimming removed 4 bases at V and 6 bases at J, with 13 bases between. This CDR3 has 14 amino acids. The CDR3 is CATSTTTETNEQFF. The CDR3 region has the DNA TGTGCCACCAGCACCACGACTGAAACCAATGAGCAGTTCTTC.

This clone was observed a handful of times. The V call is TRBV2, the J call TRBJ1-2; 11 bases are a match to TRBD1. This CDR3 is built from 16 residues. From germline, CDR1 is SNHLY and CDR2 FYNNEI. V shed 3 bases, J shed 2 bases, and the junction held 5 bases outside the gene matches. Here the CDR3 reads CASSERTGGANYGYTF. In DNA, the CDR3 is TGTGCCAGCAGTGAGAGGACAGGGGGCGCCAACTATGGCTACACCTTC.

This clone turned up a few times. The CDR3 here is CASSQGKGYTEAFF. The DNA of the CDR3 is TGTGCCAGCAGCCAAGGAAAGGGGTACACTGAAGCTTTCTTT. The V call is TRBV4-2, the J call TRBJ1-1; TRBD1 might be the D (5 bases). The CDR3 length is 14 residues. Trimming took 1 base from V and 3 from J, leaving 9 bases between them. In germline, CDR1 is LGHNA, CDR2 YNFKEQ.

This chain joins TRBV20-1 and TRBJ2-1; D perhaps matches TRBD2 (6 bases). This CDR3 region has 17 residues. From germline, CDR1 is DFQATT and CDR2 SNEGSKA (reference sequence). Trimming took off 3 bases at V and 0 bases at J, with 18 bases between the two ends. CDR3 amino acids: CSASRLWGVSSYNEQFF. The CDR3 DNA follows: TGCAGTGCTAGTCGCCTCTGGGGGGTTAGCTCCTACAATGAGCAGTTCTTC.

The chain uses TRBV7-2 and TRBJ2-1, with 8 bases fitting TRBD1. V gave up 5 bases and J gave up 5 bases; unmatched junction bases: 5. The CDR3 consists of 14 residues. Germline values: CDR1 SGHTA, CDR2 FQGNSA. CDR3 region: CASSPQTGDNEQFF. The CDR3 DNA reads TGTGCCAGCAGCCCCCAGACAGGGGACAATGAGCAGTTCTTC.

V and J are TRBV2 and TRBJ2-1; D is unclear. V gave up 5 bases and J gave up 5 bases, with 10 bases separating them. Germline loops: CDR1 SNHLY, CDR2 FYNNEI. This CDR3 comprises 13 residues. As DNA, the CDR3 is TGTGCCAGCAGTCCCGCAGGAAACAATGAGCAGTTCTTC. It is translated as CASSPAGNNEQFF.

Only a few counts were recorded for this clone. J is TRBJ2-7 and V is TRBV7-9, with TRBD1 as a possible D gene (6 bases). The germline V gene has CDR1 SEHNR and CDR2 FQNEAQ (reference sequence). Trimming shortened V by 5 bases and J by 4 bases, and 9 bases separated the two germline ends. This CDR3 region has 12 residues. The CDR3 protein is CASSAQGYEQYF. DNA of the CDR3: TGTGCCAGCAGCGCACAGGGTTACGAGCAGTACTTC. The variable domain in full, with the rest retrieved from reference TRBV7-9 and TRBJ2-7, is DTGVSQNPRHKITKRGQNVTFRCDPISEHNRLYWYRQTLGQGPEFLTYFQNEAQLEKSRLLSDRFSAERPKGSFSTLEIQRTEQGDSAMYLCASSAQGYEQYFGPGTRLTVT.

This clone was counted a few times. The chain carries TRBV28 and TRBJ1-2; a weak D match, TRBD1 (6 bases). The CDR3 has 12 amino acids. CDR1 and CDR2 (germline): MDHEN, SYDVKM. Trimming pared 6 bases from V and 8 bases from J, leaving 13 bases between. CDR3 coding DNA: TGTGCCAGCAGCCTAAAGGGGGTAGGCTACACCTTC. It encodes CASSLKGVGYTF.

CDR3 coding DNA: TGCGCCAGCAGCGGACACCGGGACAGGGGTACTTACGAGCAGTACTTC. Encoded protein: CASSGHRDRGTYEQYF. The J gene is TRBJ2-7, the V gene TRBV4-1; 10 bases line up with TRBD1. Germline assignment: CDR1 MGHRA and CDR2 YSYEKL. V lost 5 bases to trimming and J lost 4 bases; unmatched junction nucleotides: 11. The CDR3 consists of 16 residues.

This chain links TRBV4-3 with TRBJ2-7; possible D gene TRBD2, 5 bases. Germline lookup yields CDR1 LGHNA and CDR2 YSLEER. With 1 base removed from V and 6 bases from J, the gap between germline ends came to 13 bases. The CDR3 sequence is 14 residues long. The CDR3 loop is CASSQVAREVEQYF. DNA for the CDR3: TGCGCCAGCAGCCAAGTTGCGAGGGAAGTCGAGCAGTACTTC.

The gene calls are TRBV2 and TRBJ2-1; D may be TRBD2 (6 bases). Looked up from germline, CDR1 is SNHLY and CDR2 is FYNNEI. The CDR3 loop spans 13 amino acids. V was trimmed by 9 bases and J by 12 bases, leaving 21 bases between them. The CDR3 sequence: CARRVVAVVGQFF. The DNA of the CDR3 is TGTGCCAGGAGAGTAGTAGCGGTCGTGGGGCAGTTCTTC. The full variable domain, in which reference TRBV2 and TRBJ2-1 provide the parts outside the CDR3, is EPEVTQTPSHQVTQMGQEVILRCVPISNHLYFYWYRQILGQKVEFLVSFYNNEISEKSEIFDDQFSVERPDGSNFTLKIRSTKLEDSAMYFCARRVVAVVGQFFGPGTRLTVL.

The chain is built from TRBV14 and TRBJ1-2; 8 nucleotides align to TRBD1. This CDR3 spans 16 amino acids. The ends lost 0 bases at V and 4 bases at J; junction bases unmatched: 7. Germline V gene sequence: CDR1 SGHDN, CDR2 FVKESK. This CDR3 reads CASSQDLQGARYGYTF. The CDR3 nucleotides read TGTGCCAGCAGCCAAGATCTGCAGGGGGCGCGCTATGGCTACACCTTC.